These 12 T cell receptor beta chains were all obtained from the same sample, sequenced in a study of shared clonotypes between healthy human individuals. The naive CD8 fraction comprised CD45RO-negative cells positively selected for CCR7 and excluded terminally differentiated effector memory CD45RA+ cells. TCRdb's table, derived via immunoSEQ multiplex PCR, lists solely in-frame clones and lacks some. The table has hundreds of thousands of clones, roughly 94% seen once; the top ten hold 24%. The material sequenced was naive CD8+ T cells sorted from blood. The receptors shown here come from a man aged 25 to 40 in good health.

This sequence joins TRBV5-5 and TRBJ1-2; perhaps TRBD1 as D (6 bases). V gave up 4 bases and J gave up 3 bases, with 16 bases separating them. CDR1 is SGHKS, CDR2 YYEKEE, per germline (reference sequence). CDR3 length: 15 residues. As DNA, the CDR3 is TGTGCCAGCAGCCGGGACACCGGGACCTACTATGGCTACACCTTC. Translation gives CASSRDTGTYYGYTF.

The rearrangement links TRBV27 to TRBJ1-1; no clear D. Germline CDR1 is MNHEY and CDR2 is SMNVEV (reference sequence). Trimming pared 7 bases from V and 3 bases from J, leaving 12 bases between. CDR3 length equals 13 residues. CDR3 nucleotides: TGTGCCAGCAAAGAGGTTGAGGACACTGAAGCTTTCTTT. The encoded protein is CASKEVEDTEAFF.

The CDR3 region is CASSCEAGRDCYNEQFF. The CDR3 nucleotides are TGTGCCAGCAGTTGCGAAGCCGGGCGGGACTGTTACAATGAGCAGTTCTTC. V and J are TRBV28 and TRBJ2-1, with a weak D call TRBD2 (6 bases). Germline V gives CDR1 MDHEN, CDR2 SYDVKM. This CDR3 has 17 residues. Trimming took off 4 bases at V and 4 bases at J, with 20 bases between the two ends.

The CDR3 DNA reads TGTGCCAGCAGAATCAAGGTCCACTACGAGCAGTACTTC. This translates into CASRIKVHYEQYF. The genes are TRBV27 and TRBJ2-7; D is ambiguous. The CDR3 is 13 residues long. The V end was cut by 6 bases, the J end by 3 bases, with 12 bases between. Germline V gene sequence: CDR1 MNHEY, CDR2 SMNVEV (reference sequence).

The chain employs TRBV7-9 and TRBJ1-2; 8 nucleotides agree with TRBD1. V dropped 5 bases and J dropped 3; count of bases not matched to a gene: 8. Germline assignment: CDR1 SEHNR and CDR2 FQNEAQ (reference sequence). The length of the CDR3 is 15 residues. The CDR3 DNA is TGTGCCAGCAGCCCCCGAGACAGGGGCCACTATGGCTACACCTTC. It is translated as CASSPRDRGHYGYTF.

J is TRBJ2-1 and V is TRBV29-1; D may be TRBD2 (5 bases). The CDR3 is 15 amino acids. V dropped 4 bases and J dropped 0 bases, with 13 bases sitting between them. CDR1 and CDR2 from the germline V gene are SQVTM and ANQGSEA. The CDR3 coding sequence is TGCAGCGTTGCGGCCGGGGATAGCTCCTACAATGAGCAGTTCTTC. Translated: CSVAAGDSSYNEQFF.

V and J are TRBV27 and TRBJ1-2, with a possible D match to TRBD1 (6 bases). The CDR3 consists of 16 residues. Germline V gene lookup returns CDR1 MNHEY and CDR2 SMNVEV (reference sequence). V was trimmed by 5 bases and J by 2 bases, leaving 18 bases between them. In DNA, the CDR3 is TGTGCCAGCAGTCCACCTACAGGGAAAGGGAACTATGGCTACACCTTC. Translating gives CASSPPTGKGNYGYTF.

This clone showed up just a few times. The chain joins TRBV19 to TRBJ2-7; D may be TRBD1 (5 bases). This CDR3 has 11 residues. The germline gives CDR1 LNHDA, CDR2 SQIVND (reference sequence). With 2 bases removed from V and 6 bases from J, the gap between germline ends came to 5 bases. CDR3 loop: CASSIQGEQYF. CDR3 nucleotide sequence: TGTGCCAGTAGTATACAGGGCGAGCAGTACTTC.

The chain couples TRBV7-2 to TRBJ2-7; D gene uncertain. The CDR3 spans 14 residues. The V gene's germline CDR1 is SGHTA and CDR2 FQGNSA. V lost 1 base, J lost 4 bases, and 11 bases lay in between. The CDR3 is CASSLVSPAYEQYF. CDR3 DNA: TGTGCCAGCAGCTTAGTCAGCCCCGCGTACGAGCAGTACTTC.

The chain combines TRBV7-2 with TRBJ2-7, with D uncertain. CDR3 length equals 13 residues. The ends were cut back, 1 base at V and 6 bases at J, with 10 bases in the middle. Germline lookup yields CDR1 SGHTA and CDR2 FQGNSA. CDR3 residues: CASSLGRFTEQYF. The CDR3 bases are TGTGCCAGCAGCTTAGGTCGGTTTACCGAGCAGTACTTC. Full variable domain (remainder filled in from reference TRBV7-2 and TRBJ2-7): GAGVSQSPSNKVTEKGKDVELRCDPISGHTALYWYRQSLGQGLEFLIYFQGNSAPDKSGLPSDRFSAERTGGSVSTLTIQRTQQEDSAVYLCASSLGRFTEQYFGPGTRLTVT.

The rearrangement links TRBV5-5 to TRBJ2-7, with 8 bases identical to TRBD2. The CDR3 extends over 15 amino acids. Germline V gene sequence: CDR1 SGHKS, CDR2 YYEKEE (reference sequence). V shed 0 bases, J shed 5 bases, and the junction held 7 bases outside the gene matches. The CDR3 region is CASSLAGGPGNEQYF. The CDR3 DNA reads TGTGCCAGCAGCTTGGCGGGAGGGCCGGGGAACGAGCAGTACTTC.

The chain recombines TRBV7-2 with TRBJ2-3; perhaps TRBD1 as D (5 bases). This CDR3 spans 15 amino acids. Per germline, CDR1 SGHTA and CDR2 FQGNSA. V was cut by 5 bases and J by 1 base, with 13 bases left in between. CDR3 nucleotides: TGTGCCAGCAGCCCCTATAAAGGGGGCACAGATACGCAGTATTTT. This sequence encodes CASSPYKGGTDTQYF.